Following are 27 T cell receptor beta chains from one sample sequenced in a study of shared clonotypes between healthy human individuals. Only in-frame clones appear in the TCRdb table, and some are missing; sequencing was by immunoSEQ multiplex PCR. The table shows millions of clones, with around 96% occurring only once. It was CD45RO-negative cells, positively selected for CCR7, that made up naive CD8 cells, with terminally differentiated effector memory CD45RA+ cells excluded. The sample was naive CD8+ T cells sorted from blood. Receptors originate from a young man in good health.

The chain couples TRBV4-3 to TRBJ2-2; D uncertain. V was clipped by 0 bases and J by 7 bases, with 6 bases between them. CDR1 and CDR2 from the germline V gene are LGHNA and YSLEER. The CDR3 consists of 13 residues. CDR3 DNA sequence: TGCGCCAGCAGCCAAGATCTGAGCGGGGAGCTGTTTTTT. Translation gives CASSQDLSGELFF.

The CDR3 here is CASSPGPNQPQHF. CDR3 DNA: TGTGCCAGCAGCCCGGGACCTAATCAGCCCCAGCATTTT. V is TRBV11-2 and J is TRBJ1-5, with D perhaps TRBD1 (5 bases). CDR1 and CDR2 from the germline V gene are SGHAT and FQNNGV. The CDR3 extends over 13 amino acids. V was trimmed by 5 bases and J by 4 bases, leaving 9 bases between them.

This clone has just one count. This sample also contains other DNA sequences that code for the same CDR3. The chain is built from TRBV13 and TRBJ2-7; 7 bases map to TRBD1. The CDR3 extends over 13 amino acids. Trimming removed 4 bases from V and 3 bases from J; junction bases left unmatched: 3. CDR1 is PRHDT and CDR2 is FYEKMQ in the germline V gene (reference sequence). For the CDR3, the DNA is TGTGCCAGCAGCTCCCGGGACAGCTACGAGCAGTACTTC. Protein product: CASSSRDSYEQYF. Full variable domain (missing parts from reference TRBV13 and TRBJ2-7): AAGVIQSPRHLIKEKRETATLKCYPIPRHDTVYWYQQGPGQDPQFLISFYEKMQSDKGSIPDRFSAQQFSDYHSELNMSSLELGDSALYFCASSSRDSYEQYFGPGTRLTVT.

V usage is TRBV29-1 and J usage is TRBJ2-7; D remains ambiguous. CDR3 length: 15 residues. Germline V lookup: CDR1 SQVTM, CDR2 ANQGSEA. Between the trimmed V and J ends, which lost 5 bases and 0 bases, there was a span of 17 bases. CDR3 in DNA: TGCAGCGTTCGCGACCGAGAAGCTAGCTCCTACGAGCAGTACTTC. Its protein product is CSVRDREASSYEQYF.

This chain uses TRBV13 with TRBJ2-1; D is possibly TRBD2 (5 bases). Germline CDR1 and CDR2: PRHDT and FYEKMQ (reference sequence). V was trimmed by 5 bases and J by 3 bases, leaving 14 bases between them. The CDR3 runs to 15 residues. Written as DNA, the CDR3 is TGTGCCAGCAGCGAGCCAGCCGGACTCTACAATGAGCAGTTCTTC. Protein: CASSEPAGLYNEQFF.

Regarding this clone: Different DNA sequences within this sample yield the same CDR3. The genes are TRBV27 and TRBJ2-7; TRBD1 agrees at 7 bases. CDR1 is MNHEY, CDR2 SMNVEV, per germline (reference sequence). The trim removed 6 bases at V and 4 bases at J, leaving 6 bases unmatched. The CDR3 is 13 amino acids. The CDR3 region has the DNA TGTGCCAGCAGATTAGGGGGCAGTTACGAGCAGTACTTC. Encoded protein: CASRLGGSYEQYF.

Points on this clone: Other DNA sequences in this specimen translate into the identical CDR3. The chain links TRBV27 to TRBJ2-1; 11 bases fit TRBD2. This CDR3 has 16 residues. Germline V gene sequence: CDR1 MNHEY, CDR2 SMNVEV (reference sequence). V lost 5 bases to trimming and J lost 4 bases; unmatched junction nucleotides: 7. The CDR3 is CASSPGTSGTYNEQFF. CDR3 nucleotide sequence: TGTGCCAGCAGTCCCGGGACTAGCGGCACATACAATGAGCAGTTCTTC.

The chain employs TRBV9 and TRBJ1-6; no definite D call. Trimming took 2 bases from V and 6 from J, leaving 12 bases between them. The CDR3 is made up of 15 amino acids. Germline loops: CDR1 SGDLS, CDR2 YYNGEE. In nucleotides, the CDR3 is TGTGCCAGCAGCGTCGAGACGGCGACTAATTCACCCCTCCACTTT. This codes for CASSVETATNSPLHF.

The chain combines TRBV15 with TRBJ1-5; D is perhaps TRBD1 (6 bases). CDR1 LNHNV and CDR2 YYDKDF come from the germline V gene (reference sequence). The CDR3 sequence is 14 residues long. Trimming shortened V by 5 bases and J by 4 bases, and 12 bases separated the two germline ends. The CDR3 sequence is CATSWTDQNQPQHF. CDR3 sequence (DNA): TGTGCCACCAGCTGGACAGACCAAAATCAGCCCCAGCATTTT.

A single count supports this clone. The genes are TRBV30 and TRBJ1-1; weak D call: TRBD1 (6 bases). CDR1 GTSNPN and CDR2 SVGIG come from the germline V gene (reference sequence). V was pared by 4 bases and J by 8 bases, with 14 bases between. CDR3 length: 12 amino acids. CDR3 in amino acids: CAWNRDTQEAFF. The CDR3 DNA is TGTGCCTGGAACCGGGACACCCAAGAAGCTTTCTTT.

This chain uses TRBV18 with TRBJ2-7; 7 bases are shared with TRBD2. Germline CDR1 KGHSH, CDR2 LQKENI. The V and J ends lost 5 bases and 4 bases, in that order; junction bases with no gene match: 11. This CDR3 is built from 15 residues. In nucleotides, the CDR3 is TGTGCCAGCTCATCGGCGACTAGCAGCGGATACGAGCAGTACTTC. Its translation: CASSSATSSGYEQYF.

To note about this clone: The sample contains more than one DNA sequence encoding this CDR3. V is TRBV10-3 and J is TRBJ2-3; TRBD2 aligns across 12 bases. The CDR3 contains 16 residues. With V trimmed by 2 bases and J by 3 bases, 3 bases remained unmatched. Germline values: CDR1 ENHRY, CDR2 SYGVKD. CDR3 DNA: TGTGCCATCAGTGAGCCCGGGACTAGCGGGACAGATACGCAGTATTTT. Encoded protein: CAISEPGTSGTDTQYF.

The CDR3 sequence: CASSPDRYNEKLFF. CDR3 coding DNA: TGTGCCAGCAGCCCGGACAGGTATAATGAAAAACTGTTTTTT. The chain employs TRBV28 and TRBJ1-4; 7 bases line up with TRBD1. The CDR3 runs to 14 residues. Germline V gene lookup returns CDR1 MDHEN and CDR2 SYDVKM. V gave up 6 bases and J gave up 4 bases; unmatched junction bases: 5.

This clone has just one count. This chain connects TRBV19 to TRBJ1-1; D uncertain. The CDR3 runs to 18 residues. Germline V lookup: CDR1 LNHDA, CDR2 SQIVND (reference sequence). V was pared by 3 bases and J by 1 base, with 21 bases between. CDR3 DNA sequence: TGTGCCAGTAGTATCGGGCCCCGACGGGAGGCCTCGAACACTGAAGCTTTCTTT. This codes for CASSIGPRREASNTEAFF.

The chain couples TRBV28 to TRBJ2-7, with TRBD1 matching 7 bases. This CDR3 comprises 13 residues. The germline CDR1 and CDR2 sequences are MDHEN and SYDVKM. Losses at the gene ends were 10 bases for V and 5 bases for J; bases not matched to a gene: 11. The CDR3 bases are TGTGCCACCAGCCTGGGGCAGGGGGACGAGCAGTACTTC. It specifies CATSLGQGDEQYF.

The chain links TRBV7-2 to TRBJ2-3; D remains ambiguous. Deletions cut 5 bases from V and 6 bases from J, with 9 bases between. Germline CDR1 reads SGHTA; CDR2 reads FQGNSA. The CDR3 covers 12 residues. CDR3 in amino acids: CASSPKWDTQYF. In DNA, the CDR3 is TGTGCCAGCAGCCCCAAATGGGATACGCAGTATTTT.

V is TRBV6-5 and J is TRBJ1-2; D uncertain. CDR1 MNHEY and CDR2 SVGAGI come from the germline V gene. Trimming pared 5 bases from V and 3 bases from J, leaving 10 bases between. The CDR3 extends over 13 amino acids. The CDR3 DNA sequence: TGTGCCAGCAGTAGCAACAGTGACTATGGCTACACCTTC. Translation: CASSSNSDYGYTF.

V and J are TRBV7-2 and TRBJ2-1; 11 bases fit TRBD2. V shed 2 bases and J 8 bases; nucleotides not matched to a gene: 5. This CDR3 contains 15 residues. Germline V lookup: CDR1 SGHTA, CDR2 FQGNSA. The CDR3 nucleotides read TGTGCCAGCAGCTTATGGCTAGCGGGAGGCGATGAGCAGTTCTTC. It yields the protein CASSLWLAGGDEQFF.

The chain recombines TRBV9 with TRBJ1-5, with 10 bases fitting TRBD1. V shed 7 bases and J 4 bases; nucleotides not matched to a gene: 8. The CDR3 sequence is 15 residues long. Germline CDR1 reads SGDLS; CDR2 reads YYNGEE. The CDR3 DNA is TGTGCCAGCGGCAAGACAGGGGGCTTGAATCAGCCCCAGCATTTT. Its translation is CASGKTGGLNQPQHF. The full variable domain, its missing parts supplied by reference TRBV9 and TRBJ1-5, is DSGVTQTPKHLITATGQRVTLRCSPRSGDLSVYWYQQSLDQGLQFLIQYYNGEERAKGNILERFSAQQFPDLHSELNLSSLELGDSALYFCASGKTGGLNQPQHFGDGTRLSIL.

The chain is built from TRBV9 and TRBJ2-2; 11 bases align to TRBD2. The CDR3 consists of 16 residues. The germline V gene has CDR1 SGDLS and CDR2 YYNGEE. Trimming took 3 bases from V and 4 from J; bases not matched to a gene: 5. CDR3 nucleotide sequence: TGTGCCAGCAGCGGAACCGGGACTAGCGGCACCGGGGAGCTGTTTTTT. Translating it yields CASSGTGTSGTGELFF.

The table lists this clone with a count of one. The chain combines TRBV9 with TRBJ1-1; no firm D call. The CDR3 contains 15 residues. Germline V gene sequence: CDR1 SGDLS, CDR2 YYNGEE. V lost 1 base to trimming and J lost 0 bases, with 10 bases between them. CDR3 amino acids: CASSVLEVLNTEAFF. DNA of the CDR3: TGTGCCAGCAGCGTATTGGAGGTATTGAACACTGAAGCTTTCTTT.

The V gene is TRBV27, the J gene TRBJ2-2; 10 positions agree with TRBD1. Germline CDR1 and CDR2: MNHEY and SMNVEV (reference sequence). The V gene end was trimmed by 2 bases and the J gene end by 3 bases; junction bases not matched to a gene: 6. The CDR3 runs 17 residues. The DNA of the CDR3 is TGTGCCAGCAGTTTAGGACCCGGGACAGGGGACACCGGGGAGCTGTTTTTT. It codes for CASSLGPGTGDTGELFF.

CDR3 coding DNA: TGTGCCAGCAGCGTAGGAGGAAGGGAACAGGACGATGAGCAGTTCTTC. This gives the protein CASSVGGREQDDEQFF. J is TRBJ2-1 and V is TRBV9; D is possibly TRBD1 (5 bases). CDR1 is SGDLS, CDR2 YYNGEE, per germline. V lost 0 bases and J lost 8, with 18 bases in between. The CDR3 spans 16 residues. The entire variable domain, with the rest obtained from reference TRBV9 and TRBJ2-1, is as follows: DSGVTQTPKHLITATGQRVTLRCSPRSGDLSVYWYQQSLDQGLQFLIQYYNGEERAKGNILERFSAQQFPDLHSELNLSSLELGDSALYFCASSVGGREQDDEQFFGPGTRLTVL.

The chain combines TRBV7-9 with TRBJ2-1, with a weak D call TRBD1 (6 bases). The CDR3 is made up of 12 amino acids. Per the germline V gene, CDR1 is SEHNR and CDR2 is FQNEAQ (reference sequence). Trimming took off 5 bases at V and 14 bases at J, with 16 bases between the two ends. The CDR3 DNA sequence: TGTGCCAGCAGCCCCTCCCCGGACAGAGAGTTCTTC. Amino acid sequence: CASSPSPDREFF.

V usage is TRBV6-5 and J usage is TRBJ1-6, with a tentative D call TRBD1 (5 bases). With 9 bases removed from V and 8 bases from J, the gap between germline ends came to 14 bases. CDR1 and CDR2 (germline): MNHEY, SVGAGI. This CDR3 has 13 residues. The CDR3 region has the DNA TGTGCCAGTTGGGCCGGGGCCCATTCACCCCTCCACTTT. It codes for CASWAGAHSPLHF.

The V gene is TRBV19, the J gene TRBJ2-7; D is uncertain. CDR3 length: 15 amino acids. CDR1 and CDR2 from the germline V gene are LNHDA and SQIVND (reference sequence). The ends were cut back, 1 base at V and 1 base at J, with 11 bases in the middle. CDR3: CASSIGSYASYEQYF. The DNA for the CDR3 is TGTGCCAGTAGTATAGGTTCCTATGCTTCCTACGAGCAGTACTTC. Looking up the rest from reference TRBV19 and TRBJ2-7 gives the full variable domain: DGGITQSPKYLFRKEGQNVTLSCEQNLNHDAMYWYRQDPGQGLRLIYYSQIVNDFQKGDIAEGYSVSREKKESFPLTVTSAQKNPTAFYLCASSIGSYASYEQYFGPGTRLTVT.

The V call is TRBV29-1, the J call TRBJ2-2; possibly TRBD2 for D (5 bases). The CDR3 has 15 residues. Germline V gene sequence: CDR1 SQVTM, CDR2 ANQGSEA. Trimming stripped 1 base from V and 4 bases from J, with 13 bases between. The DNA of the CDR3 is TGCAGCGTTGAAGTAGATAGGGCGGGCACCGGGGAGCTGTTTTTT. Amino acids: CSVEVDRAGTGELFF.